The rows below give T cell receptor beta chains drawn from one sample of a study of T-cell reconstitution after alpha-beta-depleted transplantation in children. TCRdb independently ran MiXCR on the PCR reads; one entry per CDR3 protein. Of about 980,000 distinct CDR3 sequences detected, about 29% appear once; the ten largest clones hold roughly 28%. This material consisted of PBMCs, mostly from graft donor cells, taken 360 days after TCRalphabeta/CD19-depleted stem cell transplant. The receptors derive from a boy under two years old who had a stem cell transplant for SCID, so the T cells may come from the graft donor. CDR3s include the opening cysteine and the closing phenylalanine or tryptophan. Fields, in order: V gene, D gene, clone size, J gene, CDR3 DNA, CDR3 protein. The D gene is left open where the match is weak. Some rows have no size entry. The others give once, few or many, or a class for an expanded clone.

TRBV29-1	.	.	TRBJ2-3	TGCAGCGTTGGCCCTTTTGGCACAGATACGCAGTATTTT	CSVGPFGTDTQYF
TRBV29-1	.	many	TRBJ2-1	TGCAGCGTTGACCCCCAGTACGGCGGAAAGTTCTTC	CSVDPQYGGKFF
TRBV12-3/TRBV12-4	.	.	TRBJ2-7	TGTGCCAGCAGTTTACAGGGGCCAGTCGTCCACGAGCAGTACTTC	CASSLQGPVVHEQYF
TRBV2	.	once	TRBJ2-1	TGTGCCAGCAATTCGGCCAGCTCCTACAATGAGCAGTTCTTC	CASNSASSYNEQFF
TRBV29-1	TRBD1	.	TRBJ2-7	TGCAGCGTTCGGACAGGGGGGTCCTACGAGCAGTACTTC	CSVRTGGSYEQYF
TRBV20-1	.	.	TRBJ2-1	TGCAGTGCTAGAAACATTCAGCAGTTCTTC	CSARNIQQFF
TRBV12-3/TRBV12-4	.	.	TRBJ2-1	TGTGCCAGCCAACTTGGACTCGACCAATGGGAGCAGTTCTTC	CASQLGLDQWEQFF
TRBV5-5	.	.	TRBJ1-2	TGTGCCAGCAGTTTGGGGGGACCTAGGGAGCGTGGCTACACCTTC	CASSLGGPRERGYTF
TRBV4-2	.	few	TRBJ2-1	TGTGCCAGCAGCCAAGATCGGATCGTGGTTTCCCACTACAATGAGCAGTTCTTC	CASSQDRIVVSHYNEQFF
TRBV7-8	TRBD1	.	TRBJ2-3	TGTGCCAGCAGCCCCCTTCCCGGACAGGCGGCAGATACGCAGTATTTT	CASSPLPGQAADTQYF
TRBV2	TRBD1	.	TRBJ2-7	TGTGCCAGCAGTGAGACAGGGGGGGAGATTGAGCAGTACTTC	CASSETGGEIEQYF
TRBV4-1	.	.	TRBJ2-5	TGCGCCAGCAGCCAGCAGGGGATAATAGATAGGGAGACCCAGTACTTC	CASSQQGIIDRETQYF
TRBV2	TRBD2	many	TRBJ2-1	TGTGCCAGCAGTGAAGGGACTAGCGACCTCAATGAGCAGTTCTTC	CASSEGTSDLNEQFF
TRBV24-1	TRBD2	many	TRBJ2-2	TGTGCCACCAGTGACCCGAGCGGGGGCACCGGGGAGCTGTTTTTT	CATSDPSGGTGELFF
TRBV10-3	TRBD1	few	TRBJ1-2	TGTGCCATCAGTGAGACGACAGGGGCTTCCCAAAACTATGGCTACACCTTC	CAISETTGASQNYGYTF
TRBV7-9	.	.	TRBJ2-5	TGTGCCGTGGGGGAGACCCAGTACTTC	CAVGETQYF
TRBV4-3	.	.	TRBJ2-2	TGCGCCAGCAGCCAGTCCCAGGGCCCCAGAGAGCTGTTTTTT	CASSQSQGPRELFF
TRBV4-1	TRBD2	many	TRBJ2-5	TGCGCCAGCAGCTCCCGACTAGCGGGGAGACAAGAGACCCAGTACTTC	CASSSRLAGRQETQYF
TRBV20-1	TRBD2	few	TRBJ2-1	TGCAGTGCTAGAAATCCTAGCGGGGGGGGTTACAATGAGCAGTTCTTC	CSARNPSGGGYNEQFF
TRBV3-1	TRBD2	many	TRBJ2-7	TGTGCCAGCAGCCAAGTGGGGGGGAGGGCCTACGAGCAGTACTTC	CASSQVGGRAYEQYF
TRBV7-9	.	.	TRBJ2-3	TGTGCCAGCAGCTTAAAGCCCCTGGGGCCGCGACCAGATACGCAGTATTTT	CASSLKPLGPRPDTQYF
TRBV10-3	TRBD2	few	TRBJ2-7	TGTGCCATCAATCAACGGGGGGACTCCTACGAGCAGTACTTC	CAINQRGDSYEQYF
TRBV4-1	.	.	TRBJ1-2	TGCGCCAGCAGCCCTTGGACAGAGACAACTAACTATGGCTACACCTTC	CASSPWTETTNYGYTF
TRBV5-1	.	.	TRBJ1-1	TGCGCCAGCAGCTTGGGACAACAGGTTTGGGACACTGAAGCTTTCTTT	CASSLGQQVWDTEAFF
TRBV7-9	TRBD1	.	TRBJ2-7	TGTGCCAGCAGAGGACAGGTCTCCTACGAGCAGTACTTC	CASRGQVSYEQYF
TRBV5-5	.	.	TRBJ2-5	TGTGCCAGCAGCTTGGAATCGAGCGGTGGAGAGACCCAGTACTTC	CASSLESSGGETQYF
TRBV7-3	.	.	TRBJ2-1	TGTGCCAGCAGCTTAAGGCCTGAGGCGGGGAGTGGGTACAATGAGCAGTTCTTC	CASSLRPEAGSGYNEQFF
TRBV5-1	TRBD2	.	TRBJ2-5	TGCGCCAGCAGCGACCCTCGAGCGGGGAGACAAGAGACCCAGTACTTC	CASSDPRAGRQETQYF
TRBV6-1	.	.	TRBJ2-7	TGTGCCAGCACCGTCGGTAGAGGGGAATACGAGCAGTACTTC	CASTVGRGEYEQYF
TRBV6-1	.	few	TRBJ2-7	TGTGCCAGCAGTGACACAGGCATTGGCCACGAGCAGTACTTC	CASSDTGIGHEQYF
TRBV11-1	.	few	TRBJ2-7	TGTGCCAGCAGCTTCGAGTTCTCCTACGAGCAGTACTTC	CASSFEFSYEQYF
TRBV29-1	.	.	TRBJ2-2	TGCAGCGTTGAAAAGGGGGGCCCCGGGGAGCTGTTTTTT	CSVEKGGPGELFF
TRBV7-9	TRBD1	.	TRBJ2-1	TGTGCCTGCAGCCCATTGGGGACAGGAAACAATGAGCAGTTCTTC	CACSPLGTGNNEQFF
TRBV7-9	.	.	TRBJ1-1	TGTGCCAGCAGCTTAGGACAGGTGGGGACTGAAGCTTTCTTT	CASSLGQVGTEAFF
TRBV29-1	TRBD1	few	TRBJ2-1	TGCAGCGTCGAAACAAGAGGGGGCGCCTACAATGAGCAGTTCTTC	CSVETRGGAYNEQFF
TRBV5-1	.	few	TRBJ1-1	TGCGCCAGCAGCCGAGGTGAGGGAACAATTGAAGCTTTCTTT	CASSRGEGTIEAFF
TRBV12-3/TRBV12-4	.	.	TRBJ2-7	TGTGCCAGCAGTTTAGGGGAAGCGCAGTACTTC	CASSLGEAQYF
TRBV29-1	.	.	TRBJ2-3	TGCAGCGTTGGCGCCTCCGACCCAGATACGCAGTATTTT	CSVGASDPDTQYF
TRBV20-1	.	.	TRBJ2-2	TGCAGTACGGAGGGGGAGCTGTTTTTT	CSTEGELFF
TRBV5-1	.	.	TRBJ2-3	TGCGCCAGCAGCTTGGACCTTGGCGGAGAGTCGGATACGCAGTATTTT	CASSLDLGGESDTQYF
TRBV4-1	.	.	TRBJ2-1	TGCGCCAGCAGCCAAGATACAGGAGACCACAATGAGCAGTTCTTC	CASSQDTGDHNEQFF
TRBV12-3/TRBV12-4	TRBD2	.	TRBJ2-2	TGTGCCAGCAGTTTATTGCGGGGGGGCCTGGGACTTTCCGGGGAGCTGTTTTTT	CASSLLRGGLGLSGELFF
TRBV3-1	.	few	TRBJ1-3	TGTGCCAGCAGCCAAAACTCTGGAAACACCATATATTTT	CASSQNSGNTIYF
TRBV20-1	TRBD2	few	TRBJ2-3	TGCAGTGCTAGGGGACTAGCGGGGGGTGTAGATACGCAGTATTTT	CSARGLAGGVDTQYF
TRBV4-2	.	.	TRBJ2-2	TGTGCCAGCAGCCAAGTGGTAGGGTTCAACACCGGGGAGCTGTTTTTT	CASSQVVGFNTGELFF
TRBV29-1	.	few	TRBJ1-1	TGCAGCGTTGAGGGGTTGGCCTTGAACACTGAAGCTTTCTTT	CSVEGLALNTEAFF
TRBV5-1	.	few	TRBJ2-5	TGCGCCAGCAGCTTGGGTTGGGGCTCGCTGGACAAAGAGACCCAGTACTTC	CASSLGWGSLDKETQYF
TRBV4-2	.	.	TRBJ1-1	TGTGCCAGCAGCCAAGGGGGTGGATGGAGCTTCTTT	CASSQGGGWSFF
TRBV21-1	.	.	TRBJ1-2	TGTGCCAGCAGCAAAGCTTGGGGTTCAGACTATGGCTACACCTTC	CASSKAWGSDYGYTF
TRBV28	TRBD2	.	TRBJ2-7	TGTGCCAGCAGTTTATGGGGATCGGGAGGTGACAGCCCCTACGAGCAGTACTTC	CASSLWGSGGDSPYEQYF
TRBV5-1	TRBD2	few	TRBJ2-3	TGCGCCAGCAGCCTAGGACTAGCGGGGTACCCCACAGATACGCAGTATTTT	CASSLGLAGYPTDTQYF
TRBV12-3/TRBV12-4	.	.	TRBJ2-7	TGTGCCAGCAGTTACGATACCTACGAGCAGTACTTC	CASSYDTYEQYF
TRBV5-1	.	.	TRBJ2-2	TGCGCCAGCAGCTTGACGGCGACCGGGGGCACCTCGGGCACCGGGGAGCTGTTTTTT	CASSLTATGGTSGTGELFF